This TCR beta chain derives from a study of T cells in Graves' hyperthyroidism and ophthalmopathy (dated by TCRdb to the late 2010s). Broadly, across the study: Peripheral blood samples were taken at the time of initial diagnosis, prior to any treatment. To identify distinguishing TCR V-J signatures, a discovery cohort of around 100 patients was used, comprising some 45 with Graves' ophthalmopathy and around 57 with stable Graves' hyperthyroidism. Prospective prediction of ophthalmopathy was tested in an independent validation cohort consisting of some 19 hyperthyroidism patients and approximately 16 patients who later progressed to ophthalmopathy. For training and testing, the 100 or so patients in the discovery cohort were randomly divided in a 7:3 ratio. Thyroid tissue and blood T-cell repertoires from over 5 Graves' hyperthyroidism patients were also compared in the study. After blood sampling, hyperthyroidism patients were treated with methimazole at a starting dose of 30 mg daily, and ophthalmopathy patients were treated with high-dose intravenous methylprednisolone. The paper reports TCR Vbeta CDR3 sequencing of more than 120 peripheral blood samples: 43 ophthalmopathy, under 80 hyperthyroidism and approximately 17 progressor patients. Summary of the overall study and its limitations: No statistical method was used to fix the sample size in advance, and group allocation was not hidden from the investigators. In cross-validation, a model built on a 13 V-J signature told ophthalmopathy apart from stable hyperthyroidism with approximately 90% sensitivity and approximately 81% specificity, and in testing the same model reached 80%/75%. Most expanded thyroid clonotypes (frequency above 0.001) were also found in blood, which suggests that blood repertoires may mirror thyroid immune responses. In validation, the model predicted progression to ophthalmopathy with roughly 70% sensitivity and less than 75% specificity, a median of around 6.6 months before onset.

This clonotype appeared a single time. The antigen this receptor binds is unknown. Base qualities are not provided; no much larger clone lies one nucleotide away. A lone read gives weak evidence. The TCR beta CDR3 regions were amplified from RNA transcripts. The TCR CDR3 was subjected to a first round of RT-PCR using the HTBI primer set and the Qiagen OneStep RT-PCR kit. Libraries were constructed in a second round of multiplex PCR, after which size selection and purification were performed. Sequencing of the libraries was done on an Illumina HiSeq2000 using paired-end 100 bp reads. For the original study's pipeline: SOAPnuke was used to process the raw data, with reads discarded if the reads contained adapters or uncalled bases, had a mean Phred below 15, or lacked an exact constant-primer or identifier match. High-quality paired reads were merged using COPE v1.2.5, and each unique nucleotide sequence was defined as a clonotype. MiTCR v1.1 was used to align the clonotypes against IMGT TRBV, TRBD and TRBJ reference segments. The analysis included only V-J combinations with a frequency above 0.0001, which together covered roughly 99% of the repertoires. A TCS score was defined as the ratio of F50 (clonal expansion) to E x V (chaos), with BLOSUM62-based TCRdist applied between CDR3 peptides within each V-J. Welch's t-statistics and random forest reduced around 520 V-J features to 10 to 15, which were used in a naive Bayes classifier (R e1071). TCRdb reprocessing: public reads trimmed at Q25 with fastp, clones called with MiXCR, in-frame beta chains kept. When rows share a CDR3 protein, they turn into one entry using the most common DNA and genes. TCRdb assigned the V and J calls; the authors' analysis was not used. A total of more than 300,000 distinct CDR3 sequences appear in this sample, about 18% of them only once. The ten top clones hold less than 45% of the sample.

The germline V and J ends show losses of 4 bases and 5 bases respectively, and no gene match explains 3 bases of the junction. CDR3 length: 14 amino acids, cysteine to phenylalanine. The only DNA kept is the CDR3, 42 bases in frame from the first base. The germline V gene yields KGHSH for CDR1 and LQKENI for CDR2. In the ophthalmopathy patients, disease was moderately to severely active, with a Clinical Activity Score of 3 or more, a NOSPECS grade of 4 or more, and a duration of less than 3 months. Exclusion was applied to patients with uncontrolled infections, other autoimmune diseases, pregnancy or lactation. Diagnoses were based on clinical symptoms, serum thyroxine and TRAb, thyroid ultrasound and orbital computed tomography. PBMCs were separated from around 9.1 ml of fresh peripheral blood using Ficoll-Paque density gradient centrifugation. Total RNA was extracted using Trizol reagent, and RNA quality was assessed on an Agilent 2100 Bioanalyzer.

The sample taken for sequencing was blood. The source is a man aged 18 to 29 with Graves' ophthalmopathy. Recombination connected TRBV18 to TRBJ2-7; TRBD1 aligns with 12 central bases. Read as DNA, the sequence is TGTGCCAGCTCACAGGGACAGGGGGCCCACGAGCAGTACTTC. Its protein product is CASSQGQGAHEQYF.